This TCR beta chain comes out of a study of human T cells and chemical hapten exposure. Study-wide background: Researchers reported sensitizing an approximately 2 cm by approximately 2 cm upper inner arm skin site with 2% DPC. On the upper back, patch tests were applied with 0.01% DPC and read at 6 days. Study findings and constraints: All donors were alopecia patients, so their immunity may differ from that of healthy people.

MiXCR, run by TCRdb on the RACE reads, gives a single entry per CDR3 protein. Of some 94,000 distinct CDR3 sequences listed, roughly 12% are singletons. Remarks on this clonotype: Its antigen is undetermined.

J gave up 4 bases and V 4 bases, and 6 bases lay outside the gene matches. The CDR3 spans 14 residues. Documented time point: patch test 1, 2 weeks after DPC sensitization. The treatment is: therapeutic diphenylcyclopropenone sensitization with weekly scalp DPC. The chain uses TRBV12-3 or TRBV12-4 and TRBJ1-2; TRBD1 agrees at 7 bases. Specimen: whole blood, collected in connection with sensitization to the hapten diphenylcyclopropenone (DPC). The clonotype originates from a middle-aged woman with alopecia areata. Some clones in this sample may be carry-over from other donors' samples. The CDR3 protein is CASSSRQGGYGYTF. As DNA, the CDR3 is TGTGCCAGCAGTTCCAGACAGGGAGGCTATGGCTACACCTTC.